These 5 T cell receptor beta chains were sequenced from one sample in a study of T cells in Graves' hyperthyroidism and ophthalmopathy. The source material, RNA transcripts, was used to amplify TCR beta CDR3 regions. During a first-round RT-PCR of the TCR CDR3, the HTBI primer set was used. TCRdb passed the multiplex PCR reads through MiXCR, listing each CDR3 protein once. Of around 600,000 distinct CDR3 sequences listed, 15% to 18% were seen once; the top ten hold approximately 7.4%. The sequenced material came from blood. The receptors shown here come from a woman aged 25 to 39 with Graves' hyperthyroidism.

On this clonotype itself: Given a much more abundant clone one base away, this may be a read error. The J gene is TRBJ1-1, the V gene TRBV7-3, with a weak D call TRBD1 (5 bases). Germline CDR1 reads SGHTA; CDR2 reads FQGTGA. The CDR3 length is 14 residues. CDR3 amino acids: CASSPPGRDTVAFF. For the CDR3, the DNA is TGTGCCAGCAGCCCCCCGGGGCGCGACACTGTAGCTTTCTTT.

This clonotype has a handful of counts. V is TRBV12-3 or TRBV12-4 and J is TRBJ2-1; no definite D call. The V end lost 6 bases, the J end lost 8 bases, and 17 bases lay between the germline ends. This CDR3 is built from 14 residues. The CDR3 reads CASSKISRRDEQFF. The CDR3 DNA sequence: TGTGCCAGCAGCAAGATCTCGCGCCGGGATGAGCAGTTCTTC.

This clonotype was observed many times. The rearrangement uses TRBV10-1 and TRBJ2-7, with no clear D. This CDR3 comprises 15 residues. Germline CDR1 WNHNN, CDR2 SYGVQD (reference sequence). V lost 0 bases and J 1 base, leaving 10 bases between the germline ends. The CDR3 sequence: CASSESVDGSYEQYF. The CDR3 DNA reads as TGCGCCAGCAGTGAGTCGGTGGACGGATCCTACGAGCAGTACTTC.

This clonotype was recorded many times. The chain employs TRBV5-1 and TRBJ2-7; D might be TRBD1 (6 bases). The CDR3 extends over 14 amino acids. From germline, CDR1 is SGHRS and CDR2 YFSETQ. Trimming pared 3 bases from V and 1 base from J, leaving 11 bases between. This CDR3 reads CASSSTGRSYEQYF. The CDR3 nucleotides are TGCGCCAGCAGCTCCACAGGGAGATCCTACGAGCAGTACTTC.

This clonotype was detected many times. The chain combines TRBV29-1 with TRBJ1-5; TRBD1 might be the D (5 bases). The length of the CDR3 is 14 residues. Germline V CDR1 and CDR2: SQVTM, ANQGSEA. With 4 bases removed from V and 1 base from J, the gap between germline ends came to 11 bases. The CDR3 nucleotides read TGCAGCGTTGGGGGGGACTTAAGCAATCAGCCCCAGCATTTT. This translates into CSVGGDLSNQPQHF.